This T cell receptor beta chain derives from a study of blood T cell repertoires in COVID-19. V lost 1 base and J 7 bases, leaving 13 bases between the germline ends. This CDR3 is 15 amino acids long. CDR1 is MNHNS, CDR2 SASEGT, per germline. This table comes from immunoSEQ multiplex PCR, and its TCRdb copy is limited to in-frame clones, with some not included. The sample includes about 120,000 clones, 70% to 85% seen only once; the top ten take around 7.6%. The sequence was obtained from a man between 65 and 80 years old with active or convalescent COVID-19. The gene calls are TRBV6-1 and TRBJ1-4; maybe TRBD1 (6 bases). Sequenced input: peripheral blood. The CDR3 region is CASSEVGGRREKLFF. For the CDR3, the DNA is TGTGCCAGCAGTGAAGTCGGGGGGCGCCGTGAAAAACTGTTTTTT.